The 32 T cell receptor beta chains below were found in one sample sequenced in a study of T cell responses to AZD1222 COVID-19 vaccine. Assay used: immunoSEQ multiplex PCR; TCRdb lists only in-frame clones, some missing. The sample includes more than 50,000 clones, 70% to 80% seen only once; the top ten take around 20%. The specimen was peripheral blood, collected on day 0 of MenACWY control vaccination. The receptors were sampled from an adult in good health.

The chain is built from TRBV5-4 and TRBJ1-6, with D tentatively TRBD1 (5 bases). Trimming removed 2 bases at V and 8 bases at J, with 11 bases between. Germline V gene sequence: CDR1 SGHNT, CDR2 YYREEE (reference sequence). The CDR3 runs to 14 residues. The chain's CDR3 is CASSFGQRHSPLHF. The CDR3, as DNA: TGTGCCAGCAGCTTTGGACAAAGGCATTCACCCCTCCACTTT.

The genes are TRBV4-3 and TRBJ1-6; no clear D. CDR3 length equals 15 residues. The ends were cut back, 0 bases at V and 10 bases at J, with 13 bases in the middle. Germline V gene lookup returns CDR1 LGHNA and CDR2 YSLEER. The CDR3 loop is CASSQDPVPISPLHF. In DNA, the CDR3 is TGCGCCAGCAGCCAAGATCCAGTTCCCATCTCACCCCTCCACTTT.

The chain uses TRBV28 and TRBJ2-1; TRBD1 matches 11 bases. CDR1 and CDR2 from the germline V gene are MDHEN and SYDVKM. CDR3 size: 15 residues. After removal of 2 bases from V and 6 bases from J, the junction contained 3 bases not matched to a gene. This CDR3 reads CASSLGTGGFNEQFF. The CDR3 bases are TGTGCCAGCAGTTTAGGGACAGGGGGTTTCAATGAGCAGTTCTTC.

The rearrangement uses TRBV3-1 (or the pseudogene TRBV3-2) and TRBJ1-3; the D is unclear. V dropped 0 bases and J dropped 0 bases, with 6 bases sitting between them. Germline lookup yields CDR1 LGHDT and CDR2 YNNKEL (reference sequence). The CDR3 extends over 15 amino acids. DNA of the CDR3: TGTGCCAGCAGCCAAGACAGGACCTCTGGAAACACCATATATTTT. Protein product: CASSQDRTSGNTIYF.

This clone was seen more than once but under ten times. This chain links TRBV6-6 with TRBJ2-3; D uncertain. V lost 6 bases to trimming and J lost 5 bases, with 6 bases between them. The CDR3 loop spans 11 amino acids. Germline V gene data show CDR1 as MNHNY and CDR2 as SVGAGI (reference sequence). CDR3 sequence reads: CASRGGDTQYF. CDR3 nucleotides: TGTGCCAGCAGGGGCGGAGATACGCAGTATTTT.

V and J are TRBV4-1 and TRBJ2-6; no clear D. The CDR3 extends over 16 amino acids. CDR1 is MGHRA, CDR2 YSYEKL, per germline. Trimming removed 4 bases at V and 0 bases at J, with 10 bases between. The CDR3 DNA is TGCGCCAGCAGCCCCCTTCTGGCCTCTGGGGCCAACGTCCTGACTTTC. Amino acid sequence: CASSPLLASGANVLTF.

The J gene is TRBJ1-1, the V gene TRBV21-1; the D segment call TRBD1 is taken from the table without a DNA check. TRBV21-1 constitutes a pseudogene. This CDR3 has 14 residues. CDR3 sequence (DNA): TGTGCCAGCAGCAAAGGCAGGGGGGACACTGAAGCTTTCTTT. This sequence encodes CASSKGRGDTEAFF.

This clone was counted ten times or more. The chain links TRBV12-3 or TRBV12-4 to TRBJ1-2; no reliable D call. The CDR3 has 13 amino acids. Trimming shortened V by 3 bases and J by 6 bases, and 11 bases separated the two germline ends. Here the CDR3 reads CASSFGESNGYTF. CDR3 nucleotide sequence: TGTGCCAGCAGTTTCGGGGAAAGTAATGGCTACACCTTC.

The rearrangement uses TRBV30 and TRBJ2-5, with a possible D match to TRBD2 (5 bases). CDR1 and CDR2 (germline): GTSNPN, SVGIG (reference sequence). Trimming left V 0 bases short and J 3 bases short, with 8 bases between. CDR3 length: 13 amino acids. The chain's CDR3 is CAWSVIGKETQYF. For the CDR3, the DNA is TGTGCCTGGAGTGTCATCGGGAAAGAGACCCAGTACTTC.

The chain joins TRBV28 to TRBJ1-2; D is perhaps TRBD1 (5 bases). This CDR3 is built from 13 residues. CDR1 and CDR2 (germline): MDHEN, SYDVKM. The V and J ends lost 6 bases and 3 bases respectively, with 11 bases between them. The CDR3 reads CASSSDRYYGYTF. The CDR3 region has the DNA TGTGCCAGCAGCTCCGACAGATACTATGGCTACACCTTC.

This chain uses TRBV18 with TRBJ1-1; D unresolved. The CDR3 loop spans 15 amino acids. Germline V gene sequence: CDR1 KGHSH, CDR2 LQKENI. Trimming removed 3 bases from V and 3 bases from J, with 14 bases in between. The CDR3 loop is CASSPLRTADTEAFF. In DNA, the CDR3 is TGTGCCAGCTCACCCCTCAGGACGGCCGACACTGAAGCTTTCTTT. Supplemented by reference TRBV18 and TRBJ1-1, the full variable domain reads NAGVMQNPRHLVRRRGQEARLRCSPMKGHSHVYWYRQLPEEGLKFMVYLQKENIIDESGMPKERFSAEFPKEGPSILRIQQVVRGDSAAYFCASSPLRTADTEAFFGQGTRLTVV.

The chain links TRBV28 to TRBJ1-1; D gene unclear. The CDR3 spans 13 residues. V shed 6 bases and J shed 0 bases, with 8 bases lying between them. Germline V gene lookup returns CDR1 MDHEN and CDR2 SYDVKM. The CDR3 region is CASRVHLNTEAFF. The CDR3 DNA reads TGTGCCAGCAGGGTACATCTGAACACTGAAGCTTTCTTT.

The V and J genes are TRBV7-3 and TRBJ2-1; D gene ambiguous. Per germline, CDR1 SGHTA and CDR2 FQGTGA. This CDR3 contains 13 residues. Trimming shortened V by 5 bases and J by 3 bases, and 8 bases separated the two germline ends. The CDR3 DNA follows: TGTGCCAGCAGCCCTAGTCTCTACAATGAGCAGTTCTTC. Its translation is CASSPSLYNEQFF.

V and J are TRBV29-1 and TRBJ2-5; D is ambiguous. Trimming shortened V by 4 bases and J by 5 bases, and 5 bases separated the two germline ends. The CDR3 has 10 residues. Germline values: CDR1 SQVTM, CDR2 ANQGSEA. CDR3 DNA sequence: TGCAGCGTTGCTCTGGAGACCCAGTACTTC. This codes for CSVALETQYF. The whole variable domain, remainder taken from reference TRBV29-1 and TRBJ2-5, is SAVISQKPSRDICQRGTSLTIQCQVDSQVTMMFWYRQQPGQSLTLIATANQGSEATYESGFVIDKFPISRPNLTFSTLTVSNMSPEDSSIYLCSVALETQYFGPGTRLLVL.

The rearrangement uses TRBV21-1 and TRBJ2-2; whether TRBD2, the table's D call, matches the DNA was not checked. TRBV21-1 is a documented pseudogene. The CDR3 covers 18 residues. The CDR3 is CASSPGTSGGANTGELFF. As DNA, the CDR3 is TGTGCCAGCAGCCCCGGGACTAGCGGGGGGGCGAACACCGGGGAGCTGTTTTTT.

This chain connects TRBV29-1 to TRBJ1-2; 10 bases fit TRBD1. CDR3 length: 13 amino acids. Germline assignment: CDR1 SQVTM and CDR2 ANQGSEA. With V trimmed by 7 bases and J by 2 bases, 4 bases remained unmatched. The CDR3 protein is CSARTGGNYGYTF. Written as DNA, the CDR3 is TGCAGCGCCCGGACAGGGGGGAACTATGGCTACACCTTC.

V is TRBV11-1 and J is TRBJ2-7, with D possibly TRBD2 on 5 matching bases. Trimming removed 4 bases at V and 5 bases at J, with 15 bases between. This CDR3 has 14 residues. Germline CDR1 SGHAT, CDR2 FQDESV (reference sequence). This CDR3 reads CASSWVGGSDEQYF. CDR3 nucleotides: TGTGCCAGCAGCTGGGTAGGAGGAAGCGACGAGCAGTACTTC.

This sequence joins TRBV7-9 and TRBJ2-2, with D possibly matching TRBD1 (5 bases). Per germline, CDR1 SEHNR and CDR2 FQNEAQ (reference sequence). The CDR3 totals 16 residues. V was clipped by 5 bases and J by 0 bases, with 13 bases between them. The CDR3 DNA follows: TGTGCCAGCAGCCCCGTCAAGGGGACGAACACCGGGGAGCTGTTTTTT. It translates to CASSPVKGTNTGELFF.

J is TRBJ2-6 and V is TRBV9; D is perhaps TRBD1 (6 bases). The CDR3 covers 17 residues. Germline values: CDR1 SGDLS, CDR2 YYNGEE. The ends were cut back, 3 bases at V and 4 bases at J, with 17 bases in the middle. The CDR3 DNA reads TGTGCCAGCAGCGCGGAAACACAGGGAGTGGGGGCCAACGTCCTGACTTTC. This codes for CASSAETQGVGANVLTF.

This clone was observed once. Here the CDR3 reads CASSHRTGMNTEAFF. The CDR3 DNA sequence: TGTGCCAGCAGCCATCGGACAGGGATGAACACTGAAGCTTTCTTT. The rearrangement links TRBV5-5 to TRBJ1-1; 8 positions agree with TRBD1. The CDR3 consists of 15 residues. Looked up from germline, CDR1 is SGHKS and CDR2 is YYEKEE (reference sequence). V lost 4 bases to trimming and J lost 0 bases; unmatched junction nucleotides: 5.

V usage is TRBV5-1 and J usage is TRBJ2-2, with 7 bases fitting TRBD1. Trimming cost V 2 bases and J 4 bases; bases outside gene matches: 5. Per germline, CDR1 SGHRS and CDR2 YFSETQ. This CDR3 has 15 residues. The CDR3 bases are TGCGCCAGCAGCTTTGACAGGGCTGGCACCGGGGAGCTGTTTTTT. Its protein product is CASSFDRAGTGELFF.

The chain joins TRBV30 to TRBJ2-1, with 7 bases that match TRBD1. Looked up from germline, CDR1 is GTSNPN and CDR2 is SVGIG (reference sequence). The V and J ends lost 2 bases and 5 bases, in that order; junction bases with no gene match: 6. This CDR3 has 14 amino acids. Here the CDR3 DNA reads TGTGCCTGGAGTAAAGGGACAGTTAACAATGAGCAGTTCTTC. This sequence encodes CAWSKGTVNNEQFF.

This clone was counted only a few times. This sequence joins TRBV13 and TRBJ1-2; a weak D match, TRBD1 (5 bases). Germline V gives CDR1 PRHDT, CDR2 FYEKMQ (reference sequence). Trimming shortened V by 5 bases and J by 8 bases, and 18 bases separated the two germline ends. This CDR3 has 14 residues. The CDR3 DNA reads TGTGCCAGCAGCCCAGAGGACACCGTGGGGGGCTACACCTTC. Encoded protein: CASSPEDTVGGYTF.

The CDR3 is CASDRADGYTF. The CDR3 region has the DNA TGTGCCTCGGACAGGGCCGATGGCTACACCTTC. This chain links TRBV30 with TRBJ1-2; 8 positions agree with TRBD1. Germline CDR1 reads GTSNPN; CDR2 reads SVGIG (reference sequence). This CDR3 is 11 amino acids long. The trim removed 7 bases at V and 6 bases at J, leaving 4 bases unmatched.

The chain links TRBV7-9 to TRBJ1-1; no reliable D call. Germline V gene sequence: CDR1 SEHNR, CDR2 FQNEAQ (reference sequence). With 5 bases removed from V and 3 bases from J, the gap between germline ends came to 10 bases. This CDR3 has 13 residues. DNA for the CDR3: TGTGCCAGCAGCATTGACATTCACACTGAAGCTTTCTTT. It translates to CASSIDIHTEAFF.

The sample holds one count of this clone. The chain joins TRBV7-2 to TRBJ2-2; a weak D match, TRBD1 (5 bases). Germline values: CDR1 SGHTA, CDR2 FQGNSA. The CDR3 consists of 14 residues. The V and J ends lost 4 bases and 5 bases respectively, with 11 bases between them. The CDR3 nucleotides read TGTGCCAGCAGCTCTATCAGGGTTACCGGGGAGCTGTTTTTT. Its protein product is CASSSIRVTGELFF.

J is TRBJ1-5 and V is TRBV30; D call uncertain. Trimming removed 2 bases from V and 9 bases from J, with 11 bases in between. The V gene's germline CDR1 is GTSNPN and CDR2 SVGIG (reference sequence). The CDR3 contains 12 residues. This CDR3 is CAWSILTGPQHF. CDR3 bases: TGTGCCTGGAGTATCCTCACGGGGCCCCAGCATTTT.

This sequence joins TRBV19 and TRBJ1-1; weak D call: TRBD1 (5 bases). Germline-derived CDR1 and CDR2 are LNHDA and SQIVND (reference sequence). V lost 1 base and J lost 0, with 12 bases in between. There are 16 residues in the CDR3. CDR3 DNA: TGTGCCAGTAGTATAGGACAGCGGTACATGAACACTGAAGCTTTCTTT. This sequence encodes CASSIGQRYMNTEAFF.

The CDR3 coding sequence is TGTGCCAGCAGCTTAATGCCCCGGGACTCCCCTCAGTTCTTC. Its protein is CASSLMPRDSPQFF. This rearrangement joins TRBV7-3 to TRBJ2-1; TRBD2 is a possible D gene (6 bases). The CDR3 is 14 residues long. In germline, CDR1 is SGHTA, CDR2 FQGTGA. V was shortened by 1 base and J by 13 bases, with 17 bases between the two germline ends.

The chain employs TRBV12-1 and TRBJ1-1. TRBV12-1 is classified as a pseudogene. The CDR3 has 15 amino acids. The CDR3 here is CASSPPVIMNTEAFF. The CDR3 coding sequence is TGTGCCAGCAGTCCCCCCGTTATTATGAACACTGAAGCTTTCTTT.

DNA of the CDR3: TGTGCCAGCAGTCGTCACAGGGGGGTGTCTCAGCCCCAGCATTTT. This gives the protein CASSRHRGVSQPQHF. This sequence joins TRBV5-6 and TRBJ1-5; 8 bases are a match to TRBD1. The CDR3 runs to 15 residues. Germline V gives CDR1 SGHDT, CDR2 YYEEEE. With V trimmed by 5 bases and J by 6 bases, 10 bases remained unmatched.

This clone was recorded once. The genes are TRBV6-6 and TRBJ2-7, with 8 nucleotides matching TRBD1. The CDR3 loop spans 14 amino acids. J was trimmed by 6 bases and V by 8 bases; bases with no gene match: 12. Per germline, CDR1 MNHNY and CDR2 SVGAGI (reference sequence). For the CDR3, the DNA is TGTGCCAGCGACCCGACAGGGGTGGATGGCGAGCAGTACTTC. This sequence encodes CASDPTGVDGEQYF.